These 8 T cell receptor beta chains were sequenced from one sample in a study of blood T cell repertoires in COVID-19 (dated by TCRdb to 2020 to 2021). Preparation of the library involved the immunoSEQ multiplex PCR assay. The table was pulled from immuneACCESS by TCRdb, which kept in-frame rearrangements only. Such tables lose some clones; where checked, under half of the loss comes from unresolved V genes, and the rest has no known cause. The sample records under 300,000 clones, about 90% of which are singletons. 6.2% of the sample is taken by the ten largest. Sequenced input: peripheral blood. All receptors derive from a man aged 55 to 70 with acute or convalescent COVID-19.

V is TRBV5-1 and J is TRBJ1-3, with TRBD1 matching over 8 bases. CDR3 size: 15 residues. The trim removed 4 bases at V and 3 bases at J, leaving 6 bases unmatched. In germline, CDR1 is SGHRS, CDR2 YFSETQ. CDR3 coding DNA: TGCGCCAGCAGCCGGACAGGGCCGGGTGGAAACACCATATATTTT. Translated, it gives CASSRTGPGGNTIYF.

V is TRBV19 and J is TRBJ2-7; the match to TRBD2 covers 7 bases. With V trimmed by 8 bases and J by 5 bases, 6 bases remained unmatched. Germline CDR1 is LNHDA and CDR2 is SQIVND (reference sequence). This CDR3 is built from 12 residues. In DNA form, the CDR3 reads TGTGCCAGTGGATCGGGAGGTGACGAGCAGTACTTC. Amino acids: CASGSGGDEQYF. Using reference TRBV19 and TRBJ2-7 for the parts outside the CDR3, the full variable domain is DGGITQSPKYLFRKEGQNVTLSCEQNLNHDAMYWYRQDPGQGLRLIYYSQIVNDFQKGDIAEGYSVSREKKESFPLTVTSAQKNPTAFYLCASGSGGDEQYFGPGTRLTVT.

The CDR3, as DNA: TGTGCCAGCAGCCTACAGCATAAGAACACTGAAGCTTTCTTT. It specifies CASSLQHKNTEAFF. This sequence joins TRBV7-2 and TRBJ1-1; D remains ambiguous. The V gene lost 5 bases and the J gene lost 1 base, with 11 bases spanning the gap. CDR3 length equals 14 residues. CDR1 and CDR2 (germline): SGHTA, FQGNSA.

The rearrangement uses TRBV14 and TRBJ1-2, with 7 bases matching TRBD1. Trimming removed 1 base from V and 4 bases from J; junction bases left unmatched: 3. Germline V gives CDR1 SGHDN, CDR2 FVKESK. The CDR3 is made up of 14 amino acids. In DNA form, the CDR3 reads TGTGCCAGCAGCCAAGCAAGGACAGGCTATGGCTACACCTTC. Its protein is CASSQARTGYGYTF.

This clone was seen a single time. The junction departs from the called germline gene at one end, perhaps through a read error. The rearrangement links TRBV7-8 to TRBJ2-5; a possible D gene is TRBD1 (7 bases). This CDR3 is built from 18 residues. Germline lookup yields CDR1 SGHVS and CDR2 FQNEAQ. The CDR3 sequence: CASNLGAGRGVLQETQYF. DNA for the CDR3: TGTGCCAGCAACTTAGGGGCAGGCAGGGGGGTCTTACAAGAGACCCAGTACTTC.

The V gene is TRBV30, the J gene TRBJ1-5, with D perhaps TRBD1 (6 bases). V shed 0 bases and J shed 3 bases, with 9 bases lying between them. The CDR3 runs 14 residues. Germline V CDR1 and CDR2: GTSNPN, SVGIG (reference sequence). Here the CDR3 DNA reads TGTGCCTGGAGTGTACAGGGTTACAATCAGCCCCAGCATTTT. The encoded protein is CAWSVQGYNQPQHF.

This clone was seen a single time. The rearrangement links TRBV6-2 or TRBV6-3 to TRBJ2-3, with TRBD1 matching over 9 bases. The CDR3 has 17 residues. Trimming at V came to 2 bases and at J to 2 bases, leaving 8 bases not matched to a gene. Per the germline V gene, CDR1 is MNHEY and CDR2 is SVGEGT. The CDR3 region is CASSYVRDRDLTDTQYF. The CDR3 DNA follows: TGTGCCAGCAGTTACGTCCGGGACAGGGACCTCACAGATACGCAGTATTTT.

The chain combines TRBV7-9 with TRBJ1-1, with TRBD1 matching over 9 bases. Germline V gene sequence: CDR1 SEHNR, CDR2 FQNEAQ (reference sequence). The V segment lost 5 bases and the J segment 1 base; nucleotides outside the gene matches: 5. The CDR3 totals 15 residues. The CDR3 DNA reads TGTGCCAGCAGCCCACGACAGGGGGGGAACACTGAAGCTTTCTTT. This encodes CASSPRQGGNTEAFF.